Listed below are T cell receptor beta chains from one sample, sequenced in a study of T cells in Graves' hyperthyroidism and ophthalmopathy. TCRdb reanalysed the multiplex PCR reads using MiXCR and keeps one entry per CDR3 protein. Here the sample spans around 660,000 distinct CDR3 sequences, nearly 45% being singletons. The sequenced sample was peripheral blood or thyroid tissue (not recorded which). Receptor source: an adult man with Graves' disease, either hyperthyroidism or ophthalmopathy (not recorded which). Both conserved end residues are part of each CDR3. A D gene is named only where the DNA matches it firmly. Not every row has a clone size; where given, it reads once, few, many or a size class.

clone size: -
J gene: TRBJ2-2
V gene: TRBV7-7
D gene: TRBD2
CDR3 DNA: TGTGCTAGCGGCTTAGCGGGTACCGGGGAGCTGTTTTTT
CDR3 protein: CASGLAGTGELFF

clone size: many
J gene: TRBJ1-4
V gene: TRBV5-4
D gene: -
CDR3 DNA: TGTGCCAGCAGCCTCGGCGGAGGAGGTGAAAAACTGTTTTTT
CDR3 protein: CASSLGGGGEKLFF

clone size: many
J gene: TRBJ1-1
V gene: TRBV2
D gene: -
CDR3 DNA: TGTGCCAGCAGCTTATTAGGGGGGAACACTGAAGCTTTCTTT
CDR3 protein: CASSLLGGNTEAFF

clone size: many
J gene: TRBJ2-5
V gene: TRBV7-9
D gene: -
CDR3 DNA: TGTGCCAGCAGCTCCAGACAGCCCCAGTACTTC
CDR3 protein: CASSSRQPQYF

clone size: few
J gene: TRBJ1-1
V gene: TRBV11-2
D gene: -
CDR3 DNA: TGTGCCAGCAGCTTAGTGGTGGGGGGCACTGAAGCTTTCTTT
CDR3 protein: CASSLVVGGTEAFF

clone size: -
J gene: TRBJ1-6
V gene: TRBV12-3/TRBV12-4
D gene: TRBD1
CDR3 DNA: TGTGCCGCGCCGGACAGGCACTCACCCCTCCACTTT
CDR3 protein: CAAPDRHSPLHF

clone size: -
J gene: TRBJ2-7
V gene: TRBV6-1
D gene: -
CDR3 DNA: TGTGCCAGCAGCGCATACAGCGATACGTCCTACGAGCAGTACTTC
CDR3 protein: CASSAYSDTSYEQYF

clone size: -
J gene: TRBJ1-1
V gene: TRBV10-3
D gene: -
CDR3 DNA: TGTGCCAGCAGTTTAATGGGGCGAGTGACTGAAGCTTTCTTT
CDR3 protein: CASSLMGRVTEAFF

clone size: many
J gene: TRBJ2-7
V gene: TRBV29-1
D gene: -
CDR3 DNA: TGCAGCGTTGAAGAGAGATACGAGCAGTACTTC
CDR3 protein: CSVEERYEQYF

clone size: -
J gene: TRBJ1-4
V gene: TRBV7-2
D gene: -
CDR3 DNA: TGTGCCAGCAGCCAATCTGCGAATGAAAAACTGTTTTTT
CDR3 protein: CASSQSANEKLFF

clone size: -
J gene: TRBJ2-7
V gene: TRBV6-5
D gene: TRBD2
CDR3 DNA: TGTGCCAGCAGTGAACACGGGGGGGATGCCTCCGAGCAGTACTTC
CDR3 protein: CASSEHGGDASEQYF

clone size: -
J gene: TRBJ1-4
V gene: TRBV7-9
D gene: -
CDR3 DNA: TGTGCCAGCAGCTTAGTAGGGGAGTCTAATGAAAAACTGTTTTTT
CDR3 protein: CASSLVGESNEKLFF

clone size: -
J gene: TRBJ2-2
V gene: TRBV11-2
D gene: -
CDR3 DNA: TGTGCCAGTAGTCCTGAACGGGCGGGGAACACCGGGGAGCTGTTTTTT
CDR3 protein: CASSPERAGNTGELFF

clone size: many
J gene: TRBJ1-3
V gene: TRBV7-6
D gene: -
CDR3 DNA: TGTGCCAGCAGCTTAGACCGGGGGCATGGAAACACCATATATTTT
CDR3 protein: CASSLDRGHGNTIYF

clone size: -
J gene: TRBJ2-7
V gene: TRBV12-3/TRBV12-4
D gene: -
CDR3 DNA: TGTGCCAGCAGTTTAGCAGGGTTCGTCTACGAGCAGTACTTC
CDR3 protein: CASSLAGFVYEQYF

clone size: many
J gene: TRBJ2-5
V gene: TRBV2
D gene: -
CDR3 DNA: TGTGCCAACGCCAGGGAAGTGCGTCAGACCCAGTACTTC
CDR3 protein: CANAREVRQTQYF

clone size: many
J gene: TRBJ1-1
V gene: TRBV12-3/TRBV12-4
D gene: -
CDR3 DNA: TGTGCCAGCAGTGGCATAGGCTCTGAAGCTTTCTTT
CDR3 protein: CASSGIGSEAFF

clone size: -
J gene: TRBJ2-5
V gene: TRBV29-1
D gene: -
CDR3 DNA: TGCAGCGTTGATGGGAGCTCCGAGACCCAGCACTTC
CDR3 protein: CSVDGSSETQHF

clone size: -
J gene: TRBJ1-6
V gene: TRBV10-2
D gene: -
CDR3 DNA: TGCGCCAGCAGTGAAGTCGGGACCTCCTATAATTCACCCCTCCACTTT
CDR3 protein: CASSEVGTSYNSPLHF

clone size: few
J gene: TRBJ2-7
V gene: TRBV7-9
D gene: -
CDR3 DNA: TGTGCCAGCAGCTTAAGCTGGTCCGAGCAGTACTTC
CDR3 protein: CASSLSWSEQYF

clone size: -
J gene: TRBJ2-7
V gene: TRBV2
D gene: TRBD2
CDR3 DNA: TGTGCCAGCAGTACCCGGACTAGCGGGGGGGAGTTGTACGAGCAGTACTTC
CDR3 protein: CASSTRTSGGELYEQYF

clone size: -
J gene: TRBJ1-1
V gene: TRBV2
D gene: -
CDR3 DNA: TGTGCCAGCAGTGAAGCGAGGACAATAGAAGCTTTCTTT
CDR3 protein: CASSEARTIEAFF

clone size: few
J gene: TRBJ2-7
V gene: TRBV9
D gene: -
CDR3 DNA: TGTGCCAGCAGCGTAGATCTGGGATTCTACGAGCAGTACTTC
CDR3 protein: CASSVDLGFYEQYF

clone size: -
J gene: TRBJ1-1
V gene: TRBV24-1
D gene: -
CDR3 DNA: TGTGCCATCAGTTACTCTCAGGGAGGAAACACTGAAGCTTTCTTT
CDR3 protein: CAISYSQGGNTEAFF

clone size: -
J gene: TRBJ1-1
V gene: TRBV7-2
D gene: -
CDR3 DNA: TGTGCCAGCAGTACCCGGGACGGACACACTGAAGCTTTCTTT
CDR3 protein: CASSTRDGHTEAFF

clone size: few
J gene: TRBJ1-1
V gene: TRBV20-1
D gene: TRBD1
CDR3 DNA: TGCAGTGCGGAGAACAGGGGGAACACTGAAGCTTTCTTT
CDR3 protein: CSAENRGNTEAFF

clone size: -
J gene: TRBJ1-1
V gene: TRBV25-1
D gene: -
CDR3 DNA: TGTGCCTGGAGTGTACCAGCCAGGGCTGAAGCTTTCTTT
CDR3 protein: CAWSVPARAEAFF

clone size: -
J gene: TRBJ1-2
V gene: TRBV5-1
D gene: TRBD1
CDR3 DNA: TGCGCCAGCAGCTTCGGCCAGGGGGTCGGTGGCTACACCTTC
CDR3 protein: CASSFGQGVGGYTF

clone size: -
J gene: TRBJ1-1
V gene: TRBV19
D gene: -
CDR3 DNA: TGTGCCAGTAGTATGGCCATGAACACTGAAGCTTTCTTT
CDR3 protein: CASSMAMNTEAFF

clone size: few
J gene: TRBJ1-1
V gene: TRBV2
D gene: TRBD1
CDR3 DNA: TGTGCCAGCAGTTACTTCCAGGGGGGCACTGAAGCTTTCTTT
CDR3 protein: CASSYFQGGTEAFF

clone size: few
J gene: TRBJ2-2
V gene: TRBV7-3
D gene: -
CDR3 DNA: TGTGCCAGCAGCGCGTACAGGAGCTTTGGGGCCGGGGAGCTGTTTTTT
CDR3 protein: CASSAYRSFGAGELFF

clone size: few
J gene: TRBJ1-2
V gene: TRBV24-1
D gene: TRBD1
CDR3 DNA: TGTGCCACCAGTGATTCCCGCCCTGGGACAGCTACTAACTATGGCTACACCTTC
CDR3 protein: CATSDSRPGTATNYGYTF

clone size: many
J gene: TRBJ2-7
V gene: TRBV7-6
D gene: -
CDR3 DNA: TGTGCCAGCAGTCACCCCGGGAAATCCTACGAGCAGTACTTC
CDR3 protein: CASSHPGKSYEQYF

clone size: -
J gene: TRBJ2-7
V gene: TRBV6-5
D gene: TRBD1
CDR3 DNA: TGTGCCAGCAGTACAGGGGATAGGTCCTACGAGCAGTACTTC
CDR3 protein: CASSTGDRSYEQYF

clone size: many
J gene: TRBJ1-1
V gene: TRBV24-1
D gene: -
CDR3 DNA: TGTGCCACCAGTGGTCCAGGGGCAGGAACTGAAGCTTTCTTT
CDR3 protein: CATSGPGAGTEAFF

clone size: -
J gene: TRBJ1-5
V gene: TRBV10-2
D gene: -
CDR3 DNA: TGTGCCATCACTAACTCCGGGCCCAATCAGCCCCAGCATTTT
CDR3 protein: CAITNSGPNQPQHF

clone size: many
J gene: TRBJ1-2
V gene: TRBV7-9
D gene: TRBD1
CDR3 DNA: TGTGCCAGCAGCATGTTCACAGGGGATGGCTACACCTTC
CDR3 protein: CASSMFTGDGYTF

clone size: few
J gene: TRBJ2-7
V gene: TRBV12-3/TRBV12-4
D gene: TRBD1
CDR3 DNA: TGTGCCAGCAGTCAACAGGGGTCCCACGAGCAGTACTTC
CDR3 protein: CASSQQGSHEQYF

clone size: -
J gene: TRBJ2-2
V gene: TRBV12-3/TRBV12-4
D gene: -
CDR3 DNA: TGTGCCAGTTGGGGGGGGACAGTAGAGGAGCTGTTTTTT
CDR3 protein: CASWGGTVEELFF

clone size: -
J gene: TRBJ2-5
V gene: TRBV4-2
D gene: TRBD1
CDR3 DNA: TGTGCCAGCAGCCCCGGACAGGGAATCCAAGAGGCCCAGTACTTC
CDR3 protein: CASSPGQGIQEAQYF

clone size: -
J gene: TRBJ1-5
V gene: TRBV10-3
D gene: TRBD1
CDR3 DNA: TGTGCCAGCAGGCAGGACAGGGGGCTGAGCAATCAGCCCCAGCATTTT
CDR3 protein: CASRQDRGLSNQPQHF

clone size: few
J gene: TRBJ1-6
V gene: TRBV2
D gene: -
CDR3 DNA: TGTGCCAGCAGACTAGGGAGCTCCTATAATTCACCCCTCCACTTT
CDR3 protein: CASRLGSSYNSPLHF

clone size: many
J gene: TRBJ1-3
V gene: TRBV7-8
D gene: -
CDR3 DNA: TGTGCCAGCAGCTTAACCACAAGCTCTGGAAACACCATATATTTT
CDR3 protein: CASSLTTSSGNTIYF

clone size: -
J gene: TRBJ1-6
V gene: TRBV19
D gene: -
CDR3 DNA: TGTGCCAGTAGTATAGAGGGGATTCAATCACCCCTCCACTTT
CDR3 protein: CASSIEGIQSPLHF

clone size: -
J gene: TRBJ2-5
V gene: TRBV29-1
D gene: TRBD2
CDR3 DNA: TGCAGCGTTGAAGGAATAGTGACTAGCGGGAGTACGGAGACCCAGTACTTC
CDR3 protein: CSVEGIVTSGSTETQYF